This T cell receptor (beta chain) was profiled in a study of CD8 T cells in ankylosing spondylitis. General study findings and limits: Seemingly characteristic of ankylosing spondylitis blood was a TCR beta motif consisting of about 8 highly homologous variants. Peripheral blood held disease-linked clones only at relatively low frequency, and these were CD8+. Enrichment of disease-linked clones was reportedly significant in matched ankylosing spondylitis synovial fluid.

This clonotype was counted at least ten times. The antigen is undetermined. TCRdb redid the calling of the 5' RACE reads with MiXCR, one entry per CDR3 protein. The sample records a few hundred thousand distinct CDR3 sequences, about 10% being singletons. Germline V lookup: CDR1 ENHRY, CDR2 SYGVKD. The CDR3 has 13 residues. With 3 bases removed from V and 6 bases from J, the gap between germline ends came to 10 bases. This sequence was found in a male donor with ankylosing spondylitis or in good health (not recorded which). The sequenced material came from blood, either unsorted or a sorted T cell fraction (not recorded which). The V call is TRBV10-3, the J call TRBJ2-3; D unclear. Written as DNA, the CDR3 is TGTGCCATCAGTGACTACTCGGCGGATACGCAGTATTTT. Its translation: CAISDYSADTQYF.